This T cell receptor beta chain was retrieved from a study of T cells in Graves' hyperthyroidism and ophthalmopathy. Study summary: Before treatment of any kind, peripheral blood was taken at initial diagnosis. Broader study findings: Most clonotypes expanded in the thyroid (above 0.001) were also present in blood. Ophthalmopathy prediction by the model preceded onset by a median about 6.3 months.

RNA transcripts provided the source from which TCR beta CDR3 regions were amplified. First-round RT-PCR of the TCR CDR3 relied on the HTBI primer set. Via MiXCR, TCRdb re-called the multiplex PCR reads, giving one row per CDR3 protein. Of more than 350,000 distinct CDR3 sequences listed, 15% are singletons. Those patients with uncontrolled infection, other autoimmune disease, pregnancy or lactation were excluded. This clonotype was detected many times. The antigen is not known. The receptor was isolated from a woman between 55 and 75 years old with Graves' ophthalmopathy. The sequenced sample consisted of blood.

The CDR3 is CASTKRDRGHEQFF. For the CDR3, the DNA is TGTGCCAGCACTAAACGGGACAGGGGCCATGAGCAGTTCTTC. The chain recombines TRBV28 with TRBJ2-1, with TRBD1 identical over 10 bases. This CDR3 comprises 14 residues. Germline values: CDR1 MDHEN, CDR2 SYDVKM. The V segment lost 7 bases and the J segment 8 bases; nucleotides outside the gene matches: 8.